This T cell receptor (beta chain) was identified in a study of shared clonotypes between healthy human individuals. Study in general: Per-donor plates numbered three CD4 naive, three CD4 memory, two CD8 naive and one CD8 memory.

Findings and limits, study-wide: Limited genetic and exposure-history diversity came from having few donors.

As concerns this clone: Its antigen is as yet unknown.

Data came from immunoSEQ multiplex PCR; TCRdb stores just in-frame clones and leaves some out. Counted here are about 600,000 clones, 97% occurring once; the ten biggest clones make up around 0.058%. V lost 5 bases to trimming and J lost 5 bases; unmatched junction nucleotides: 12. This CDR3 region has 15 residues. Germline values: CDR1 LNHDA, CDR2 SQIVND (reference sequence). The sequence derives from a woman aged 25 to 45 in good health. The specimen sequenced was naive CD4+ T cells sorted from blood. Subset indicated: CD45RA+ positively selected. The chain links TRBV19 to TRBJ2-7, with TRBD2 identical over 7 bases. The CDR3 sequence is CASSGGRSSPHEQYF. CDR3 bases: TGTGCCAGTAGTGGCGGGAGAAGTTCCCCCCACGAGCAGTACTTC.